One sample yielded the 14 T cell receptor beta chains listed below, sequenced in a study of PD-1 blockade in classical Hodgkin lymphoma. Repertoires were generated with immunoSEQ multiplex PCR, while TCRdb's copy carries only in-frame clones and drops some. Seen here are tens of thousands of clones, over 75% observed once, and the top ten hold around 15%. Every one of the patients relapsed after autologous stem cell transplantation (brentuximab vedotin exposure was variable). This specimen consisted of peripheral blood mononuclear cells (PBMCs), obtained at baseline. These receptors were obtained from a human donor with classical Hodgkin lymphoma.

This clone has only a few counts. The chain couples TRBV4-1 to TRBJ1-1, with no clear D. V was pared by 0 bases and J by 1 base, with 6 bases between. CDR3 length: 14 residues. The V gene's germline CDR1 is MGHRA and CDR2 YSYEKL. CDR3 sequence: CASSQDTTNTEAFF. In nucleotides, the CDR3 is TGCGCCAGCAGCCAAGATACCACGAACACTGAAGCTTTCTTT.

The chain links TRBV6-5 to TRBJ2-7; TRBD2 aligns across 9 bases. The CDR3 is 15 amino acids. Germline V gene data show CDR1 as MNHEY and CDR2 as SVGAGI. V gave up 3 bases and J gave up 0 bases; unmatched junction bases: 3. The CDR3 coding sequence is TGTGCCAGCAGTTATAGCGGGGGCTTCTCCTACGAGCAGTACTTC. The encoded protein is CASSYSGGFSYEQYF.

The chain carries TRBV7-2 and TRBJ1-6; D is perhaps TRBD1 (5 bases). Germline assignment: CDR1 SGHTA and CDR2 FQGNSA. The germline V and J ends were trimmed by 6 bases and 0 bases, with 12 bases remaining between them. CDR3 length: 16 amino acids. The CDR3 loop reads CASRGRTSSYNSPLHF. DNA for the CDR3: TGTGCCAGCAGGGGACGGACAAGCTCCTATAATTCACCCCTCCACTTT.

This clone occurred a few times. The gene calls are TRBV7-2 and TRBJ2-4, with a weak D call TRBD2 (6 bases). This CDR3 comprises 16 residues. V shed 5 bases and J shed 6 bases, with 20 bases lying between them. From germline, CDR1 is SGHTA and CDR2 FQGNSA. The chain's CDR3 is CASSGTGLPPGNIQYF. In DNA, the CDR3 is TGTGCCAGCAGCGGAACGGGACTCCCACCAGGAAACATTCAGTACTTC. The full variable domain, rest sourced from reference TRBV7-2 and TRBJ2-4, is GAGVSQSPSNKVTEKGKDVELRCDPISGHTALYWYRQSLGQGLEFLIYFQGNSAPDKSGLPSDRFSAERTGGSVSTLTIQRTQQEDSAVYLCASSGTGLPPGNIQYFGAGTRLSVL.

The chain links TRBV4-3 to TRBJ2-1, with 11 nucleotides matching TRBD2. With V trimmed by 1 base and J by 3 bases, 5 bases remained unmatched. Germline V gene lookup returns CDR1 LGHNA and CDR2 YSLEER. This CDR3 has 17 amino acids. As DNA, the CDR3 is TGCGCCAGCAGCCAAGCGCCTAGCGGGGGGATCTACAATGAGCAGTTCTTC. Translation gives CASSQAPSGGIYNEQFF.

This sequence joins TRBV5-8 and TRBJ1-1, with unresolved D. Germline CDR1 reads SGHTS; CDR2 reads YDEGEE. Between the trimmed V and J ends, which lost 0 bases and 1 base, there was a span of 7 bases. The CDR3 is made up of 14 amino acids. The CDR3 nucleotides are TGTGCCAGCAGCTTGGGGAGGACGAACACTGAAGCTTTCTTT. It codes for CASSLGRTNTEAFF.

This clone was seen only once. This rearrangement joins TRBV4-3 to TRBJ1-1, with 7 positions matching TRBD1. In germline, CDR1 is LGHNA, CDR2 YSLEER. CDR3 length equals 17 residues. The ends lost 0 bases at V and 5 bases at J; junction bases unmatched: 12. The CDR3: CASSQEGVQGPGTEAFF. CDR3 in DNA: TGCGCCAGCAGCCAAGAAGGGGTACAGGGGCCAGGGACTGAAGCTTTCTTT.

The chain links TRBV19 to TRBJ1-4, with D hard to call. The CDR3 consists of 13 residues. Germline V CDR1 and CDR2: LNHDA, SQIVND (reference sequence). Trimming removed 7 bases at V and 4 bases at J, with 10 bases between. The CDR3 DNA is TGTGCCAGTACGACTGATCATAATGAAAAACTGTTTTTT. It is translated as CASTTDHNEKLFF.

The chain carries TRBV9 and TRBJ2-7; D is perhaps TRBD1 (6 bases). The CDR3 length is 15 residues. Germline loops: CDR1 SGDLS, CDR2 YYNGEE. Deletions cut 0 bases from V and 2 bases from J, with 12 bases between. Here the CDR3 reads CASSVAPQGTYEQYF. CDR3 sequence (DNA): TGTGCCAGCAGCGTAGCCCCCCAGGGGACCTACGAGCAGTACTTC.

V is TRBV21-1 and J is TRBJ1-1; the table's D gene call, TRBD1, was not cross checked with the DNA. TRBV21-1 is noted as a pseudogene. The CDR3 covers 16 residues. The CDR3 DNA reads TGTGCCAGCAGCCCTGGTCACAGGGCGAGGGTCACTGAAGCTTTCTTT. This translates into CASSPGHRARVTEAFF.

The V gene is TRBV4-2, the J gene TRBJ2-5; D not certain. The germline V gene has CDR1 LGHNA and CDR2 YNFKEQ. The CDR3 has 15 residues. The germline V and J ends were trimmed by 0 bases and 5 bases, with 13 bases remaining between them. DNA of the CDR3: TGTGCCAGCAGCCAAGATGGACGGCCGGTCGAGACCCAGTACTTC. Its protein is CASSQDGRPVETQYF.

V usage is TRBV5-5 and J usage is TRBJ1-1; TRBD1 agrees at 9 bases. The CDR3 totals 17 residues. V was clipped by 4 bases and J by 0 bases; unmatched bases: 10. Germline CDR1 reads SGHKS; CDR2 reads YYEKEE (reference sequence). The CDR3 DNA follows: TGTGCCAGCAGCCCCGACAGGGGGGTGACAATGAACACTGAAGCTTTCTTT. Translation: CASSPDRGVTMNTEAFF.

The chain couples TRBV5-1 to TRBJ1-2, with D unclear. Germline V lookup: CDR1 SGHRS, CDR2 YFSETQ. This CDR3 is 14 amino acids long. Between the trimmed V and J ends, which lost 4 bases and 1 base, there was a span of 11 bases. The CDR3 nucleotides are TGCGCCAGCAGCGCCGACGGAAGTAACTATGGCTACACCTTC. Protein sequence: CASSADGSNYGYTF.

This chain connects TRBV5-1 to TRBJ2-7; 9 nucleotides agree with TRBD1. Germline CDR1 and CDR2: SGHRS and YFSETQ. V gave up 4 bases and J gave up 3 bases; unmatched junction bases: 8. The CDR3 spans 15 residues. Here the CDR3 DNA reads TGCGCCAGCAGCCTGGGACAGGGAGCTTTCTACGAGCAGTACTTC. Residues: CASSLGQGAFYEQYF.